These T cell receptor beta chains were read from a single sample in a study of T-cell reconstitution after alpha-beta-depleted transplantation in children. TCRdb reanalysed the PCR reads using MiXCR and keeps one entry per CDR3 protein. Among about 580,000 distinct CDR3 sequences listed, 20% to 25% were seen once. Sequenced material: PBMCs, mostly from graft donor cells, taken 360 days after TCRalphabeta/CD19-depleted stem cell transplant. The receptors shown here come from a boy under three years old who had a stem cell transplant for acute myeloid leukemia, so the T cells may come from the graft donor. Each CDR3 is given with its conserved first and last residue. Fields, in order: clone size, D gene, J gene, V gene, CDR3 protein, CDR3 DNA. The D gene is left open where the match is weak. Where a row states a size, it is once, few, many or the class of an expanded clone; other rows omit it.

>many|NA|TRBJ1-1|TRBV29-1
CSVGAGRTEAFF
TGCAGCGTTGGGGCAGGGAGAACTGAAGCTTTCTTT
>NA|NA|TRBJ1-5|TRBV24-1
CATSEAGAGINQPQHF
TGTGCCACCTCGGAGGCAGGGGCGGGGATCAATCAGCCCCAGCATTTT
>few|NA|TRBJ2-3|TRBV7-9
CASSAGGHPFTDTQYF
TGTGCCAGCAGCGCCGGGGGGCACCCCTTCACAGATACGCAGTATTTT
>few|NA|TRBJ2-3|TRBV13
CASSLAGTQDTQYF
TGTGCCAGCAGCTTAGCTGGGACACAAGATACGCAGTATTTT
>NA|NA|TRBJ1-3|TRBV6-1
CVCAGPSSGNTIYF
TGTGTTTGCGCAGGACCTTCCTCTGGAAACACCATATATTTT
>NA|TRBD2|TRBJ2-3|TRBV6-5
CASSYGAGRTDTQYF
TGTGCCAGCAGTTACGGAGCGGGGAGAACAGATACGCAGTATTTT
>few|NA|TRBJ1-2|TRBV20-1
CSARSGGRSDGYTF
TGCAGTGCGCGCTCGGGGGGCAGAAGCGATGGCTACACCTTC
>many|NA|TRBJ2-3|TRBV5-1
CASRMGAGEKTDTQYF
TGCGCCAGCAGAATGGGGGCAGGGGAGAAGACAGATACGCAGTATTTT
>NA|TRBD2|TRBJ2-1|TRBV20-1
CSATGTSGLYNEQFF
TGCAGTGCTACCGGGACTAGCGGCCTTTACAATGAGCAGTTCTTC
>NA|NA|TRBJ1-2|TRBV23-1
CAPVYGYTF
TGCGCCCCCGTATATGGCTACACCTTC
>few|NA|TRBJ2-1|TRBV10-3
CAISESTEQFF
TGTGCCATCAGTGAGTCAACTGAGCAGTTCTTC
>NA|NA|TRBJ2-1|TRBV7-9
CASSQALEQFF
TGTGCCAGCAGTCAGGCACTAGAGCAGTTCTTC
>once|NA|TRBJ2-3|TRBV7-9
CASSSKGDTQYF
TGTGCCAGCAGCTCGAAGGGGGATACGCAGTATTTT
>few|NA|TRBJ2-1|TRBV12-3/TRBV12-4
CASSFLGATLGEQFF
TGTGCCAGCAGTTTCCTTGGGGCGACTCTTGGGGAGCAGTTCTTC
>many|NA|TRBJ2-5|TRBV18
CASSPPDQETQYF
TGTGCCAGCTCACCACCAGACCAAGAGACCCAGTACTTC
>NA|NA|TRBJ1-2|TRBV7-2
CASSLYQGYTF
TGTGCCAGCAGCTTATACCAAGGCTACACCTTC
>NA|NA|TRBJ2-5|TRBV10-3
CAIRAGSQETQYF
TGTGCCATCAGAGCAGGGTCCCAAGAGACCCAGTACTTC
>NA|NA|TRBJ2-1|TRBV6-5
CASSYGGAGKEQFF
TGTGCCAGCAGTTACGGGGGGGCTGGAAAGGAGCAGTTCTTC
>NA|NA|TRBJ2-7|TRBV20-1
CSARSPGQIYEQYF
TGCAGTGCTAGAAGTCCGGGTCAGATTTACGAGCAGTACTTC
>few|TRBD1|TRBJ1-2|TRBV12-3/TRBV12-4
CASSLARTGTGYTF
TGTGCCAGCAGTTTAGCCCGGACAGGAACTGGCTACACCTTC
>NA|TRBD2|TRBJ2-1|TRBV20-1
CSARVLRGENNEQFF
TGCAGTGCTAGAGTTTTGCGGGGGGAAAACAATGAGCAGTTCTTC
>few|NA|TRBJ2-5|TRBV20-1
CSARIQPPPELGLGMETQYF
TGCAGTGCTAGAATCCAGCCCCCTCCCGAACTCGGGCTTGGTATGGAGACCCAGTACTTC
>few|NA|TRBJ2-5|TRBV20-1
CSAYHQETQYF
TGCAGTGCCTACCACCAAGAGACCCAGTACTTC
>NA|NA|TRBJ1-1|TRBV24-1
CATSDLRTGEAFF
TGTGCCACCAGTGATTTGCGGACTGGTGAAGCTTTCTTT
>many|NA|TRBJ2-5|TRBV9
CASSVGTGFKETQYF
TGTGCCAGCAGCGTAGGCACAGGGTTCAAAGAGACCCAGTACTTC
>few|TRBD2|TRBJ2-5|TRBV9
CASSVVAGVGLETQYF
TGTGCCAGCAGCGTAGTAGCGGGAGTAGGTTTGGAGACCCAGTACTTC
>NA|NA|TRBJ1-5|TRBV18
CASSPGPRNQPQHF
TGTGCCAGCTCACCAGGGCCACGTAATCAGCCCCAGCATTTT
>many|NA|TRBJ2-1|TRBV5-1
CASSLVQGINEQFF
TGCGCCAGCAGCTTGGTGCAGGGAATCAATGAGCAGTTCTTC
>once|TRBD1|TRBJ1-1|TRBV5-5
CASSSGDRGFEAFF
TGTGCCAGCAGCTCGGGGGACAGGGGGTTTGAAGCTTTCTTT
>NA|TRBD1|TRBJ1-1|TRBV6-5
CASSYLGQVGIEAFF
TGTGCCAGCAGTTACTTGGGACAGGTGGGGATTGAGGCTTTCTTT
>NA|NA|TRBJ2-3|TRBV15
CATSRGLEDTQYF
TGTGCCACCAGCAGAGGTCTAGAGGATACGCAGTATTTT
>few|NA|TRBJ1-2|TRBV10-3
CAISESPFPSLDSSNDGYTF
TGTGCCATCAGTGAGTCGCCGTTCCCCTCCCTGGACAGTAGCAATGATGGCTACACCTTC
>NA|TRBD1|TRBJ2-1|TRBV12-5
CASVLQGADNEQFF
TGTGCTAGTGTCTTACAGGGGGCGGACAATGAGCAGTTCTTC
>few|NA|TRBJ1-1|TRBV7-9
CASNDPRVGTEAFF
TGTGCCAGCAACGACCCAAGGGTCGGCACTGAAGCTTTCTTT
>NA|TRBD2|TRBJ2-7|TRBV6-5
CASSYSGAAGGRFVEQYF
TGTGCCAGCAGTTACTCGGGGGCTGCGGGGGGGCGATTTGTGGAGCAGTACTTC
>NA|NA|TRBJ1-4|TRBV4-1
CASSLTVNEKLFF
TGCGCCAGCAGCCTGACAGTTAATGAAAAACTGTTTTTT
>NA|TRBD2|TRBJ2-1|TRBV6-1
CASSLGTSGTLYNEQFF
TGTGCCAGCAGTCTTGGGACTAGCGGGACCCTCTACAATGAGCAGTTCTTC
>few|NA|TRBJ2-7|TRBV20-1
CSARPRDSYEQYF
TGCAGTGCTAGACCCAGGGACTCCTACGAGCAGTACTTC